These 10 T cell receptor beta chains share one sample of origin, sequenced in a study of T cell repertoires in cytomegalovirus infection. TCRdb re-called the reads through MiXCR, storing one row per CDR3 protein. The data hold roughly 600,000 distinct CDR3 sequences, with more than 20% observed a single time. Sequenced material: CD8+ T cells from PBMCs. All receptors come from a human donor in good health (CMV status not recorded). Some clones in this sample may be carry-over from other donors' samples.

The chain joins TRBV14 to TRBJ2-7; TRBD1 is a possible D gene (6 bases). Looked up from germline, CDR1 is SGHDN and CDR2 is FVKESK. The CDR3 sequence is 15 residues long. In nucleotides, the CDR3 is TGTGTCAGCAGCCAAGAGACAGGCCTAACCTACGAGCAGTACGTC. Residues: CVSSQETGLTYEQYV.

The genes are TRBV27 and TRBJ2-1; 8 nucleotides line up with TRBD2. The CDR3 is 15 residues long. Trimming at V came to 0 bases and at J to 9 bases, leaving 7 bases not matched to a gene. Germline V gene sequence: CDR1 MNHEY, CDR2 SMNVEV (reference sequence). CDR3 in amino acids: CASSLSSGGAGEQFF. The CDR3 DNA reads as TGTGCCAGCAGTTTATCATCCGGGGGGGCTGGTGAGCAGTTCTTC.

This clonotype has only a few counts. The chain uses TRBV6-2 or TRBV6-3 and TRBJ2-7, with 9 bases fitting TRBD2. CDR3 size: 17 residues. The V gene's germline CDR1 is MNHEY and CDR2 SVGEGT. The J segment lost 2 bases and the V segment lost 0 bases, leaving 8 bases of the junction unmatched. The CDR3 reads CASSYSLSGGTPYEQYV. In DNA, the CDR3 is TGTGCCAGCAGTTACTCGTTGAGCGGGGGGACTCCCTACGAGCAGTACGTC.

This clonotype was picked up one time. The rearrangement joins TRBV20-1 to TRBJ2-1; 14 bases are shared with TRBD2. The germline gives CDR1 DFQATT, CDR2 SNEGSKA (reference sequence). J lost 4 bases, V lost 6 bases, and 5 bases had no gene match. This CDR3 has 15 amino acids. CDR3: CSASGLAGGYNEQFF. CDR3 sequence (DNA): TGCAGTGCCAGCGGACTAGCGGGGGGTTACAATGAGCAGTTCTTC.

This clonotype was seen a handful of times. In DNA, the CDR3 is TGTGCCAGCAGGCAGGGACAGGGTTACTATGGCTACACCTTC. Translating it yields CASRQGQGYYGYTF. The chain employs TRBV6-6 and TRBJ1-2; 9 nucleotides agree with TRBD1. This CDR3 contains 14 residues. Germline V lookup: CDR1 MNHNY, CDR2 SVGAGI (reference sequence). V lost 6 bases and J lost 3; bases outside the gene matches: 5.

The V call is TRBV2, the J call TRBJ2-7, with 8 positions matching TRBD1. Germline CDR1 SNHLY, CDR2 FYNNEI. J was trimmed by 3 bases and V by 0 bases; bases with no gene match: 4. This CDR3 contains 15 residues. The CDR3 region is CASSEARTGRYEQYV. The CDR3, as DNA: TGTGCCAGCAGTGAAGCGAGGACAGGGCGCTACGAGCAGTACGTC.

This clonotype was detected a few times. The V gene is TRBV19, the J gene TRBJ2-1; 11 bases map to TRBD2. The CDR3 loop spans 18 amino acids. Trimming took 3 bases from V and 1 from J; bases not matched to a gene: 8. The germline gives CDR1 LNHDA, CDR2 SQIVND (reference sequence). The CDR3 DNA sequence: TGTGCCAGTAGTATGGATAAGACTAGCGGGGCTTCCTACAATGAGCAGTTCTTC. The encoded protein is CASSMDKTSGASYNEQFF.

This sequence joins TRBV7-9 and TRBJ2-7; 8 positions match TRBD1. Per germline, CDR1 SEHNR and CDR2 FQNEAQ (reference sequence). V lost 5 bases, J lost 5 bases, and 8 bases stayed unmatched. This CDR3 has 14 amino acids. CDR3 region: CASSHPDRAHEQYV. CDR3 DNA: TGTGCCAGCAGCCACCCGGACAGGGCCCACGAGCAGTACGTC.

There are many counts of this clonotype. The rearrangement links TRBV7-2 to TRBJ2-3; either TRBD1 or TRBD2 may fit D (6 bases each). Germline V gives CDR1 SGHTA, CDR2 FQGNSA. Deletions cut 5 bases from V and 6 bases from J, with 21 bases between. This CDR3 spans 16 amino acids. CDR3 nucleotide sequence: TGTGCCAGCAGCCACAGGGTCGGGGGATCCATGGATACGCAGTATTTT. Its protein is CASSHRVGGSMDTQYF.

This sequence joins TRBV28 and TRBJ1-6; no firm D call. Trimming removed 5 bases from V and 12 bases from J, with 8 bases in between. Germline CDR1 reads MDHEN; CDR2 reads SYDVKM. This CDR3 is built from 11 residues. Here the CDR3 DNA reads TGTGCCAGCAGTGCGACGGAACCCCTCCACTTT. Translating it yields CASSATEPLHF.